This T cell receptor (beta chain) emerged from a study of blood T cells in healthy people across ages. This CDR3 is 16 amino acids long. Trimming pared 1 base from V and 2 bases from J, leaving 18 bases between. Germline-derived CDR1 and CDR2 are SQVTM and ANQGSEA. Using a J-beta primer mix together with a sample-barcoded 5' primer, a second PCR was run for roughly 6 to 12 cycles. TCRdb processed the 5' RACE reads anew with MiXCR; each CDR3 protein has one entry. Of approximately 1,100,000 distinct CDR3 sequences in the sample, 35% to 55% are singletons; the top ten hold around 18%. This clonotype was picked up one time.

This chain connects TRBV29-1 to TRBJ2-7; D is unresolved. The sequenced sample consisted of blood. The sequence was obtained from a woman aged 60 to 75 in good health. CDR3 loop: CSVEGSSKGAPYEQYF. CDR3 nucleotides: TGCAGCGTTGAAGGGTCCTCGAAAGGAGCCCCCTACGAGCAGTACTTC.